The sequence of this T cell receptor (beta chain) was determined in a study of neurological immune-mediated disorders. Study-level background: Of the multiple sclerosis patients, around 35 in total, roughly 30 were relapsing-remitting and 3 were secondary progressive.

A note on this clonotype: Its antigen is unknown.

One entry per CDR3 protein, called by TCRdb with MiXCR from the 5' RACE reads. In the table there are around 55,000 distinct CDR3 sequences, 3% to 4% of which are singletons. Sorted libraries were derived from over 850,000 CD4+ or CD8+ T cells. The length of the CDR3 is 15 residues. After removal of 5 bases from V and 3 bases from J, the junction contained 12 bases not matched to a gene. Germline CDR1 reads GTSNPN; CDR2 reads SVGIG (reference sequence). Points from the study as a whole: No expanded-clone CDR3 amino acid sequence recurred across subjects, suggesting private TCR-beta repertoires. Levels of TCR clonal expansion peaked in HTLV-1-associated myelopathy and reached their lowest in multiple sclerosis, under those of healthy controls.

The clonotype was recovered from a woman aged 40 to 50 with multiple sclerosis. The V and J genes are TRBV30 and TRBJ1-1; TRBD1 aligns across 7 bases. Sequencing input: CD4+ T cells from blood. CDR3 nucleotides: TGTGCCTGGGGGCTGGGACAGTATTTTTACACTGAAGCTTTCTTT. It codes for CAWGLGQYFYTEAFF.